The 2 T cell receptor beta chains presented below share a single source sample, sequenced in a study of cytomegalovirus exposure and HLA in healthy donors. Amplification used 60 Vbeta primers and 13 Jbeta primers. TCRdb's table, derived via immunoSEQ multiplex PCR, lists solely in-frame clones and lacks some. The sample records roughly 170,000 clones, 80% being singletons. The sequencing input was PBMCs. The source is a young man in good health and CMV-seropositive.

This chain connects TRBV4-1 to TRBJ2-5, with D tentatively TRBD1 (6 bases). V was cut by 1 base and J by 5 bases, with 14 bases left in between. This CDR3 comprises 15 residues. CDR1 MGHRA and CDR2 YSYEKL come from the germline V gene. Here the CDR3 DNA reads TGCGCCAGCAGCCAAGGTCCAGGGGAGCGGGAGACCCAGTACTTC. This codes for CASSQGPGERETQYF.

The chain links TRBV5-1 to TRBJ1-1; 10 bases match TRBD1. The ends lost 3 bases at V and 4 bases at J; junction bases unmatched: 12. The CDR3 is 17 amino acids. Germline V gene lookup returns CDR1 SGHRS and CDR2 YFSETQ. The CDR3 is CASSSRQGAVSGTEAFF. DNA for the CDR3: TGCGCCAGCAGCTCGCGACAGGGGGCAGTCTCCGGCACTGAAGCTTTCTTT.